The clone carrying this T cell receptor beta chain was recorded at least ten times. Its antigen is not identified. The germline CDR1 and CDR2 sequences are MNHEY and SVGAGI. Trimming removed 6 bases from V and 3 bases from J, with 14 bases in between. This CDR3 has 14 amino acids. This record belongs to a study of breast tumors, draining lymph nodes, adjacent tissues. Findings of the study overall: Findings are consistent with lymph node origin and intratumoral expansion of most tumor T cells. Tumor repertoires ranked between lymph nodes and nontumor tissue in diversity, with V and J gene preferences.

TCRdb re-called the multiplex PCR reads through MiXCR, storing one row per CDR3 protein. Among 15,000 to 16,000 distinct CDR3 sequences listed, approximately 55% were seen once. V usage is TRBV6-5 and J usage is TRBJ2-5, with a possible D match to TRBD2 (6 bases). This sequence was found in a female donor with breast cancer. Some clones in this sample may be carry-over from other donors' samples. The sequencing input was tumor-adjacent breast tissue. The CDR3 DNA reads TGTGCCAGCAGCACTGGGACTTGGAAAGAGACCCAGTACTTC. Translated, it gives CASSTGTWKETQYF.